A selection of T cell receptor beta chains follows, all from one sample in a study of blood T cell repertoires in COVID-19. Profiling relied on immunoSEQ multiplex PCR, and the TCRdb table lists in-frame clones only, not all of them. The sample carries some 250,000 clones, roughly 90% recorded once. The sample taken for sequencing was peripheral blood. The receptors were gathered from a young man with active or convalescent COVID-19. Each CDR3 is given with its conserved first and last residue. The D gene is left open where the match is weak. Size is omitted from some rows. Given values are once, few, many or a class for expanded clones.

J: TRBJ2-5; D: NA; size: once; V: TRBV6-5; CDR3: CASSRDNQETQYF; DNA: TGTGCCAGCAGCCGGGACAACCAAGAGACCCAGTACTTC
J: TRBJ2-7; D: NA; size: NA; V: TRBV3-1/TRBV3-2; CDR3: CASSQLHEQYF; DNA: TGTGCCAGCAGCCAACTCCACGAGCAGTACTTC
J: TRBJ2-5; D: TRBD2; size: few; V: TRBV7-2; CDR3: CASSLWVLAGGSGQETQYF; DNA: TGTGCCAGCAGTCTTTGGGTCCTAGCGGGGGGGTCTGGTCAAGAGACCCAGTACTTC
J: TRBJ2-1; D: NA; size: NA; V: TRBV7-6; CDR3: CASSLAVSQVNEQFF; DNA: TGTGCCAGCAGCTTAGCGGTGAGCCAAGTCAATGAGCAGTTCTTC
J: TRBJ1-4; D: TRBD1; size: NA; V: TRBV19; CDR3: CASSTVPGTGGPTNEKLFF; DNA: TGTGCCAGTAGTACGGTTCCCGGGACAGGAGGACCAACTAATGAAAAACTGTTTTTT
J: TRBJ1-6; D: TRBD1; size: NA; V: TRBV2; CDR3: CASRATTGTANSPLHF; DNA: TGTGCCAGCAGAGCCACGACCGGGACAGCTAATTCACCCCTCCACTTT
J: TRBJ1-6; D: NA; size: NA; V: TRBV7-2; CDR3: CASSLAGRSGNSPLHF; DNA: TGTGCCAGCAGCTTAGCCGGACGTAGCGGGAATTCACCCCTCCACTTT
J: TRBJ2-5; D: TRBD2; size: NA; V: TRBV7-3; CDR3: CASSLNSGGQETQYF; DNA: TGTGCCAGCAGCTTAAACAGCGGGGGCCAGGAGACCCAGTACTTC
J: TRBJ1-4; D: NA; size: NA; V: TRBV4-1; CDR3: CASSHPGAEGKLFF; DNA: TGCGCCAGCAGCCACCCTGGGGCGGAGGGTAAACTGTTTTTT
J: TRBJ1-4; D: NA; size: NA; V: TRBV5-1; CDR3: CASTPQGGNEKLFF; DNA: TGCGCCAGTACGCCACAGGGTGGGAATGAAAAACTGTTTTTT
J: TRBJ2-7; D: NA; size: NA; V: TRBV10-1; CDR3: CASSHGYEQYF; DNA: TGCGCCAGCAGTCACGGTTACGAGCAGTACTTC
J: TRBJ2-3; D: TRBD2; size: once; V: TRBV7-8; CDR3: CATLTLAGTDTQYF; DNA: TGTGCCACCCTTACCCTAGCGGGCACAGATACGCAGTATTTT
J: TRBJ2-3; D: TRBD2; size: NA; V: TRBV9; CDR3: CASSGAGGPIDTQYF; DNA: TGTGCCAGCAGCGGGGCGGGGGGGCCGATAGATACGCAGTATTTT
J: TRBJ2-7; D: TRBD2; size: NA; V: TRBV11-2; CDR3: CASLGGGAREEQYF; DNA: TGTGCCAGCCTCGGGGGGGGCGCAAGAGAGGAGCAGTACTTC
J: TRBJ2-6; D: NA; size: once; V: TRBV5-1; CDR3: CASSPQTGFGANVLTF; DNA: TGCGCCAGCAGCCCCCAAACAGGGTTCGGGGCCAACGTCCTGACTTTC
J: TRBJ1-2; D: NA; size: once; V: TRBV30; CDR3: CAWRRLGRGYTF; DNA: TGTGCCTGGAGGAGGTTGGGGCGCGGCTACACCTTC
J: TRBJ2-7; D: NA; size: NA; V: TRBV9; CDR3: CASSVDLGGYEQYF; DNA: TGTGCCAGCAGCGTAGATCTCGGAGGTTACGAGCAGTACTTC
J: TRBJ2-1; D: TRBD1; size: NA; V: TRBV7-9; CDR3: CASSSRTLGQGANNEQFF; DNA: TGTGCCAGCAGCTCACGAACCCTCGGACAGGGGGCGAACAATGAGCAGTTCTTC
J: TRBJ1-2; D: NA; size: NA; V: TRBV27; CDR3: CASSLAGYGYTF; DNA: TGTGCCAGCAGTTTAGCCGGCTATGGCTACACCTTC
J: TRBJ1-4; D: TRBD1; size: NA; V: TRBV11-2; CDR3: CASRALLGQGATNEKLFF; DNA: TGTGCCAGCAGAGCCCTTTTGGGACAGGGCGCAACTAATGAAAAACTGTTTTTT
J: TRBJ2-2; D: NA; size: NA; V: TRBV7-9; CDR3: CASSLSGSYTGELFF; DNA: TGTGCCAGCAGCTTATCAGGGTCGTACACCGGGGAGCTGTTTTTT
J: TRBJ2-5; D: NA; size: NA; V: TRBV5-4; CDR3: CASSLAPQETQYF; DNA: TGTGCCAGCAGCTTGGCTCCTCAAGAGACCCAGTACTTC
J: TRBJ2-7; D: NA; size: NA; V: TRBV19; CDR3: CASSIGGGDPYEQYF; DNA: TGTGCCAGTAGTATCGGAGGGGGCGACCCCTACGAGCAGTACTTC
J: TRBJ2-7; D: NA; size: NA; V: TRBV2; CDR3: CASRGGSYEQYF; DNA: TGTGCCAGCAGAGGGGGCTCCTACGAGCAGTACTTC